This TCR beta chain was sequenced for a study of blood T cell repertoires in COVID-19. Overall study: Collection of acute and convalescent COVID-19 samples took place in the United States, Italy and Spain. Sample material is recorded as cDNA or gDNA derived from T cells, B-cell-depleted T cells, or PBMCs.

In the original analysis: Scientists estimated how many nucleated cells there were by amplifying reference gene primers. The assay was immunoSEQ multiplex PCR, and TCRdb's table has in-frame clones only and misses some. The DNA was the basis for D and trimming; V, J and clone size are from that table. There are tens of thousands of clones in the sample; 87% occur only once, and around 1.1% lies in the top ten. The germline CDR1 and CDR2 sequences are SEHNR and FQNEAQ (reference sequence). The V end was cut by 7 bases, the J end by 4 bases, with 13 bases between. This CDR3 comprises 14 residues. The V call is TRBV7-9, the J call TRBJ2-2; unclear D gene. Material: peripheral blood. The sequence derives from a human donor in a cohort sampled during active COVID-19. CDR3 nucleotides: TGTGCCAGCACTAAACCGGAGCGCACCGGGGAGCTGTTTTTT. It is translated as CASTKPERTGELFF.